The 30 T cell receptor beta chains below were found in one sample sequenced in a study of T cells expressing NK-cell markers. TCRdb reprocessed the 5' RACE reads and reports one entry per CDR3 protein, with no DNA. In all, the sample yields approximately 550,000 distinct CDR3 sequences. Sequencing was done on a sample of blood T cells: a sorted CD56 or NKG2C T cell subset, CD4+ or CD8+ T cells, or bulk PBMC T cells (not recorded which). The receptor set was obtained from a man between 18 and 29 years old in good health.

The CDR3 sequence is CASSYAGTGFTGELFF. The chain uses TRBV6-5 and TRBJ2-2; TCRdb's D gene call, TRBD1, goes unchecked for lack of DNA. CDR1 is MNHEY and CDR2 is SVGAGI in the germline V gene. The CDR3 has 16 residues.

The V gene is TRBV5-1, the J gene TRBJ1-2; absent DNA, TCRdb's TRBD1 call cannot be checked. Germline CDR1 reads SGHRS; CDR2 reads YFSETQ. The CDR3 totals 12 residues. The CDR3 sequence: CASRGRERGYTF.

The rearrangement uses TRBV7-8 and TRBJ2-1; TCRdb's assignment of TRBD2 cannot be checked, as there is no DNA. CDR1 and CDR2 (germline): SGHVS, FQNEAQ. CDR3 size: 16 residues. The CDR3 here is CASSLVGREGSNEQFF.

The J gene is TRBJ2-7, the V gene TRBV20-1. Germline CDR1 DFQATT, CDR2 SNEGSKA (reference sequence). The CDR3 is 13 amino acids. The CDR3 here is CSAIDTDSYEQYF.

The CDR3 sequence: CASRADQSTDTQYF. The J gene is TRBJ2-3, the V gene TRBV2. Germline V CDR1 and CDR2: SNHLY, FYNNEI. The CDR3 runs to 14 residues.

CDR3: CASRAVPGNTIYF. The chain couples TRBV9 to TRBJ1-3; there is no DNA to check the TCRdb D call of TRBD1. Germline lookup yields CDR1 SGDLS and CDR2 YYNGEE. This CDR3 contains 13 residues.

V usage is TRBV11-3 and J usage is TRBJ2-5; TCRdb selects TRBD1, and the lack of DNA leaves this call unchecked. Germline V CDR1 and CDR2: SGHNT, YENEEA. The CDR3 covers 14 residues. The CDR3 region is CASSRPGRQETQYF.

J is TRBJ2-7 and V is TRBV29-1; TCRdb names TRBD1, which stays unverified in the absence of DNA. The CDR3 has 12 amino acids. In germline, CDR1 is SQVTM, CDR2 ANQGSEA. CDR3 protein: CSYGTGRYEQYF.

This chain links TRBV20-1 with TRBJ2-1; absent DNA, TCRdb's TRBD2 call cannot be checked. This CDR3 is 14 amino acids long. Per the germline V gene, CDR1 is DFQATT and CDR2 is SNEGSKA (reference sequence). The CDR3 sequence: CSAPRLALYNEQFF.

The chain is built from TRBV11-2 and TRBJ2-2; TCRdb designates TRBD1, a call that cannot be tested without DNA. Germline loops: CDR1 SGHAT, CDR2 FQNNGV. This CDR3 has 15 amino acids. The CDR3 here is CASSPPGRQAGELFF.

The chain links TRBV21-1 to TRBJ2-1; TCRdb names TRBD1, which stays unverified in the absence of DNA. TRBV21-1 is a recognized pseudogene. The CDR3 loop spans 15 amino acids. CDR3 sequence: CASSKAGGQGNEQFF.

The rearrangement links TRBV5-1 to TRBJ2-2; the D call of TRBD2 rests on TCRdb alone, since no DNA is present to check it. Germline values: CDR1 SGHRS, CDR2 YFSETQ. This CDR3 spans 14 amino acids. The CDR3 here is CASSPRVSAGELFF.

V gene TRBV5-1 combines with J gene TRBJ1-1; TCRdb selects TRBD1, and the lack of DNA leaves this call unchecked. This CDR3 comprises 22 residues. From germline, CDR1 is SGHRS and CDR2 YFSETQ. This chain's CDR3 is CASSFSGIQTFTGDGRSPEAFF.

CDR3 loop: CAISTGTSGRAGEQFF. This sequence joins TRBV10-3 and TRBJ2-1; lacking DNA, the TRBD2 call made by TCRdb goes unchecked. The CDR3 has 16 amino acids. The germline V gene encodes CDR1 ENHRY and CDR2 SYGVKD.

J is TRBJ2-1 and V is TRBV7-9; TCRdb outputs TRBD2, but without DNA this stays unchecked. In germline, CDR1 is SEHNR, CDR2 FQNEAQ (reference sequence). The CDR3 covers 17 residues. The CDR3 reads CASSLAGRLAGRNEQFF.

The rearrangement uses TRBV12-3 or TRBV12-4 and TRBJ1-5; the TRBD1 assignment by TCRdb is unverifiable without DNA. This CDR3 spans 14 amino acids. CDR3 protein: CASSLWGLGQPQHF.

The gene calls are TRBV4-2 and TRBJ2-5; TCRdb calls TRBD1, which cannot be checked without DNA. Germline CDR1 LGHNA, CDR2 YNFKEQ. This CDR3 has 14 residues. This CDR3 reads CASSQVDRWETQYF.

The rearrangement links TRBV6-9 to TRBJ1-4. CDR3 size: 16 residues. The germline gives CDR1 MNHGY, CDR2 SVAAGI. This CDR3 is CASSYSGVATNEKLFF.

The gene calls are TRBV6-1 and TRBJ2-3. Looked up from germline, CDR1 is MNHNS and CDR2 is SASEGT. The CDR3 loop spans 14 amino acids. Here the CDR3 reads CASSVETNTDTQYF.

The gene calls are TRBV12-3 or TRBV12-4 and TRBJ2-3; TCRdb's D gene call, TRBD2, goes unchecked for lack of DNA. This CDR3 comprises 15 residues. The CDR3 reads CASSRRTGSTDTQYF.

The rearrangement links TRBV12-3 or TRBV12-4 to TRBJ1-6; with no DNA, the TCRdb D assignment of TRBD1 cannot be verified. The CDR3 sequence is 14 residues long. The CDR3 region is CASSLGQGYSPLHF.

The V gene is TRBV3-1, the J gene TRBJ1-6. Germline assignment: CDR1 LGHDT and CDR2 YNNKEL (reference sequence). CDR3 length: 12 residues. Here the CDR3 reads CASSQEESPLHF. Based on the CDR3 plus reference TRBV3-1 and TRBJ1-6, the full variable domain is DTAVSQTPKYLVTQMGNDKSIKCEQNLGHDTMYWYKQDSKKFLKIMFSYNNKELIINETVPNRFSPKSPDKAHLNLHINSLELGDSAVYFCASSQEESPLHFGNGTRLTVT.

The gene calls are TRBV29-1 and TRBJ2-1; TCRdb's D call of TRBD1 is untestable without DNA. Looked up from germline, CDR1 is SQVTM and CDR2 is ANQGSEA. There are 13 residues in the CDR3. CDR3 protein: CSVDTGQANEQFF.

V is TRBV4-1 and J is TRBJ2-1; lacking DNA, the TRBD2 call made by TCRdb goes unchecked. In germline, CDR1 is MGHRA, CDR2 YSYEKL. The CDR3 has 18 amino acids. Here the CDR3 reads CASSHRGVGTRTPNEQFF.

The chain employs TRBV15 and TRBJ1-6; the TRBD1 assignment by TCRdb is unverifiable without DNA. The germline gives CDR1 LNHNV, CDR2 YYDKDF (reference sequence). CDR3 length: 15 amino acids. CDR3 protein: CATSRTTGTNSPLHF.

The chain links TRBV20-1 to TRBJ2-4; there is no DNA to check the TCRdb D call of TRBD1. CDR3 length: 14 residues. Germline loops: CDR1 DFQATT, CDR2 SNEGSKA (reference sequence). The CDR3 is CSASPGRPKNIQYF.

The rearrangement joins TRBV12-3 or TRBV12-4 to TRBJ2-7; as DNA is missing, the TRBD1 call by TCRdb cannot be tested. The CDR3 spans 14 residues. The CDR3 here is CASRARGQTYEQYF.

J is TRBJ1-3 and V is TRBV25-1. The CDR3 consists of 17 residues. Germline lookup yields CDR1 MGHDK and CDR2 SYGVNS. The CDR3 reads CASSQKHGLHSGNTIYF.

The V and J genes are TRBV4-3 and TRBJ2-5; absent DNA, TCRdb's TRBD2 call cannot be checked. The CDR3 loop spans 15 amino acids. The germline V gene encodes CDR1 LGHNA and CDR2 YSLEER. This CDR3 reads CASSQDTGLKETQYF.

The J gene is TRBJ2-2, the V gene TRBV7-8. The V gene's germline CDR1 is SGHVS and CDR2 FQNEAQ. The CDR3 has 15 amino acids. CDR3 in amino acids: CASSLKPFLSGELFF.